This TCR beta chain was observed in a study of OX40 agonist ivuxolimab in advanced cancers. Across the whole study: About 44% of patients had received prior checkpoint inhibitor therapy. Findings and limits, study-wide: Dose levels from 0.1 to 3.0 mg/kg saw CD4+ and CD8+ blood T cells expand clonally by week 6.

Baseline was the first blood sampling point, followed by cycle 4 day 1 and cycle 7 day 1. As to this clone: Its antigen is unidentified.

Profiling relied on immunoSEQ multiplex PCR, and the TCRdb table lists in-frame clones only, not all of them. The sample carries 50,000 to 65,000 clones, approximately 88% recorded once. The CDR3 totals 13 residues. With 4 bases clipped from V and 9 bases from J, the junction kept 7 bases outside the gene matches. Germline V gene data show CDR1 as SGHAT and CDR2 as FQNNGV. The sequence was collected from an adult with an advanced solid tumor such as melanoma, head and neck, liver or kidney cancer. The material sequenced was CD4+ or CD8+ T cells sorted from blood, taken in a trial of the OX40 agonist ivuxolimab. The V call is TRBV11-2, the J call TRBJ2-7; 9 nucleotides align to TRBD1. The CDR3 here is CASSSSGQGRQYF. CDR3 DNA: TGTGCCAGCAGCTCCTCGGGACAGGGCCGGCAGTACTTC. Combining the CDR3 with reference TRBV11-2 and TRBJ2-7 gives the whole variable domain EAGVAQSPRYKIIEKRQSVAFWCNPISGHATLYWYQQILGQGPKLLIQFQNNGVVDDSQLPKDRFSAERLKGVDSTLKIQPAKLEDSAVYLCASSSSGQGRQYFGPGTRLTVT.